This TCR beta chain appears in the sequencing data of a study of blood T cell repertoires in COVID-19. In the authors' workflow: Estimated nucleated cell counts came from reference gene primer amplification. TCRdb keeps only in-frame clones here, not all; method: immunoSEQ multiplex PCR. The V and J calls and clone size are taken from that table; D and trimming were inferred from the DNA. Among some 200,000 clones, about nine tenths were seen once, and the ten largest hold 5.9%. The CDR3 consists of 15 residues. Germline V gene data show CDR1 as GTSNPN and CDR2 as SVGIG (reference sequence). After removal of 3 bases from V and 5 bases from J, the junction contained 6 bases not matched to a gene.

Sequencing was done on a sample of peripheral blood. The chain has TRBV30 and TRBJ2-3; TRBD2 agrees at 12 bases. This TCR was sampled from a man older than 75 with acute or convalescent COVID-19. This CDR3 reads CAWSRLAGGGDTQYF. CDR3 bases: TGTGCCTGGAGCCGTCTAGCGGGGGGGGGAGATACGCAGTATTTT.